This T cell receptor (beta chain) was profiled in a study of a mutant IDH1 vaccine in newly diagnosed glioma. Looking at the study overall: Treatment recipients were about 62% male and around 38% female, and their mean age was 40.4 years. Every participant had undergone radiotherapy, temozolomide, or both before, and most underwent both.

The protocol was immunoSEQ multiplex PCR, while the TCRdb copy is restricted to in-frame clones and leaves out a portion. The table has tens of thousands of clones, approximately 80% seen once. The junction had 3 bases not matched to a gene; V was cut back by 5 bases and J by 3 bases. The germline CDR1 and CDR2 sequences are SGHTA and FQGTGA. This CDR3 comprises 13 residues. Time point reported: week 35, safety follow-up. Every single dose of the vaccine, 300 ug of mutant IDH1 20-mer peptide, came with topical imiquimod. Only a few counts were recorded for this clone. Its cognate antigen is unknown. Specimen: PBMCs, collected from a glioma patient whose treatment included an IDH1 peptide vaccine. The chain has TRBV7-3 and TRBJ1-2, with 7 bases that match TRBD1. The origin of this receptor is a woman between 45 and 60 years old with glioma. In DNA form, the CDR3 reads TGTGCCAGCAGCACAACAGGGGACTATGGCTACACCTTC. This codes for CASSTTGDYGYTF.